The text below deals with one T cell receptor beta chain. Purification of the CD8+ and CD4+ T cells relied on negative isolation, and TEMRA cells underwent FACS enrichment. This specimen comes from a study of CD8 T cells in Susac syndrome. This CDR3 spans 15 amino acids. CDR1 is KGHSH, CDR2 LQKENI, per germline. V was shortened by 6 bases and J by 3 bases, with 15 bases between the two germline ends. The authors reverse transcribed roughly 0.5 to 1 ug RNA with random hexamers. The immunoSEQ assay covered 54 Vbeta and 13 Jbeta segments for CDR3. TCRdb re-analysed the immunoSEQ multiplex PCR reads in MiXCR, keeping a single row per CDR3 protein. The repertoire holds around 99,000 distinct CDR3 sequences, with 90% to 96% as singletons.

Sequencing used CD4+ T cells from PBMCs. The V and J genes are TRBV18 and TRBJ1-5, with D unclear. The clonotype originates from a human donor in good health. The CDR3 DNA follows: TGTGCCAGCTCCCTCCCTGGCCACCCCAATCAGCCCCAGCATTTT. Residues: CASSLPGHPNQPQHF.